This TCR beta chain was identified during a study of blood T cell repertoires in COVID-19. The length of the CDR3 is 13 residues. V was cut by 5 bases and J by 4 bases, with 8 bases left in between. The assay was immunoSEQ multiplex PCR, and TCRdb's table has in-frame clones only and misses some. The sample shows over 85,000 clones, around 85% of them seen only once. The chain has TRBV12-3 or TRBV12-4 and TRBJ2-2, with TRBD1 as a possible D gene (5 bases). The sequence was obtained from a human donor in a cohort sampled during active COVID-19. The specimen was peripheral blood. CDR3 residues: CASSRQSTGELFF. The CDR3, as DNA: TGTGCCAGCAGTCGACAGAGCACCGGGGAGCTGTTTTTT.